A few counts support the clone carrying this T cell receptor (beta chain). Its matching antigen is unknown. These data originate in a study of Graves' ophthalmopathy and Graves' hyperthyroidism. Findings of the study overall: Blood was where most expanded thyroid clonotypes above 0.001 frequency also turned up.

From RNA, the CDR3 regions of TCR beta chains were amplified and sequenced. An initial RT-PCR round employing HTBI primers preceded a second-round multiplex PCR. TCRdb redid the calling of the multiplex PCR reads with MiXCR, one entry per CDR3 protein. The sample includes 500,000 to 600,000 distinct CDR3 sequences, just under 40% of them seen just once. CDR3 length: 16 amino acids. The germline gives CDR1 SGHRS, CDR2 YFSETQ. The V segment lost 3 bases and the J segment 1 base; nucleotides outside the gene matches: 8. The chain employs TRBV5-1 and TRBJ2-5; 8 positions match TRBD2. The clonotype comes from an adult man with Graves' hyperthyroidism. Material for sequencing was peripheral blood or thyroid tissue (not recorded which). CDR3 sequence: CASSSPREGFQETQYF. DNA of the CDR3: TGCGCCAGCAGCTCCCCCCGGGAGGGATTCCAAGAGACCCAGTACTTC. Variable domain in full (rest from reference TRBV5-1 and TRBJ2-5): KAGVTQTPRYLIKTRGQQVTLSCSPISGHRSVSWYQQTPGQGLQFLFEYFSETQRNKGNFPGRFSGRQFSNSRSEMNVSTLELGDSALYLCASSSPREGFQETQYFGPGTRLLVL.